One and the same sample provided the 21 T cell receptor beta chains below, sequenced in a study of radiation and T cells in renal cell carcinoma (dated by TCRdb to 2018 to 2020). The protocol used for the library was the immunoSEQ multiplex PCR assay. TCRdb holds this immuneACCESS table with in-frame rearrangements only. Some clones are missing; in checked studies, unresolved V genes explain under half, and the rest has no known cause. A total of 150,000 to 200,000 clones appear in this sample, roughly 90% of them only once. The ten most abundant clones make up 11% of the sample. The sample's time point, from its label and the paper: blood 4 weeks post-SBRT, at nephrectomy. What this sample's treatment or condition label stands for: 15 Gy SBRT to primary tumor, nephrectomy 4 weeks later. Source: blood, taken from a patient whose treatment included radiotherapy and nephrectomy. Every receptor here comes from a woman aged 50 to 60 with renal cell carcinoma.

In regard to this clone: The sample holds other DNA sequences that translate to the same CDR3. The chain recombines TRBV5-4 with TRBJ2-1; 12 bases match TRBD2. V shed 4 bases and J 4 bases; nucleotides not matched to a gene: 3. The CDR3 is made up of 15 amino acids. Germline lookup yields CDR1 SGHNT and CDR2 YYREEE (reference sequence). This CDR3 reads CASSPGLAGYNEQFF. The CDR3 nucleotides are TGTGCCAGCAGCCCGGGACTAGCGGGTTACAATGAGCAGTTCTTC.

The chain couples TRBV19 to TRBJ1-5, with D possibly being TRBD1 (5 bases). CDR3 length equals 15 residues. V shed 3 bases and J shed 3 bases, with 12 bases lying between them. Germline CDR1 reads LNHDA; CDR2 reads SQIVND (reference sequence). The CDR3 sequence: CASSMFEQANQPQHF. CDR3 nucleotide sequence: TGTGCCAGTAGTATGTTCGAACAGGCCAATCAGCCCCAGCATTTT.

V and J are TRBV7-9 and TRBJ1-3; D remains ambiguous. Trimming shortened V by 4 bases and J by 0 bases, and 10 bases separated the two germline ends. This CDR3 is built from 15 residues. Germline values: CDR1 SEHNR, CDR2 FQNEAQ (reference sequence). Written as DNA, the CDR3 is TGTGCCAGCAGCTCCGATCTCCTCTCTGGAAACACCATATATTTT. Its protein product is CASSSDLLSGNTIYF.

The chain combines TRBV5-1 with TRBJ1-1; TRBD1 matches 9 bases. Germline V gene sequence: CDR1 SGHRS, CDR2 YFSETQ. The CDR3 consists of 14 residues. V lost 5 bases to trimming and J lost 2 bases; unmatched junction nucleotides: 4. DNA of the CDR3: TGCGCCAGCAGAGAGGACAGGGGAAACACTGAAGCTTTCTTT. It translates to CASREDRGNTEAFF.

The gene calls are TRBV18 and TRBJ2-5, with TRBD2 identical over 9 bases. The CDR3 is 19 residues long. Germline V lookup: CDR1 KGHSH, CDR2 LQKENI. V lost 3 bases, J lost 1 base, and 15 bases stayed unmatched. In DNA form, the CDR3 reads TGTGCCAGCTCACCCTGGAGGCGGACCGCGGGGGGGATCCAAGAGACCCAGTACTTC. Its protein product is CASSPWRRTAGGIQETQYF. The full variable domain, rest sourced from reference TRBV18 and TRBJ2-5, is NAGVMQNPRHLVRRRGQEARLRCSPMKGHSHVYWYRQLPEEGLKFMVYLQKENIIDESGMPKERFSAEFPKEGPSILRIQQVVRGDSAAYFCASSPWRRTAGGIQETQYFGPGTRLLVL.

V is TRBV9 and J is TRBJ2-5; D is undetermined. The CDR3 has 12 amino acids. The V end was cut by 0 bases, the J end by 3 bases, with 3 bases between. Germline-derived CDR1 and CDR2 are SGDLS and YYNGEE. CDR3 protein: CASSVGEETQYF. CDR3 in DNA: TGTGCCAGCAGCGTAGGGGAAGAGACCCAGTACTTC.

The CDR3 DNA follows: TGTGCCAGCAGCTTTGTTAGAACAACTAATGAAAAACTGTTTTTT. Encoded protein: CASSFVRTTNEKLFF. The chain carries TRBV5-8 and TRBJ1-4; no clear D gene. Trimming removed 2 bases from V and 0 bases from J, with 8 bases in between. This CDR3 has 15 residues. Germline V gives CDR1 SGHTS, CDR2 YDEGEE.

V is TRBV7-2 and J is TRBJ2-5, with TRBD2 matching 10 bases. The germline gives CDR1 SGHTA, CDR2 FQGNSA. CDR3 length: 17 residues. J gave up 5 bases and V 2 bases, and 11 bases lay outside the gene matches. Written as DNA, the CDR3 is TGTGCCAGCAGCTTAATTCAGCGGGGGGGCGCTAGGGAGACCCAGTACTTC. This encodes CASSLIQRGGARETQYF.

The genes are TRBV5-4 and TRBJ2-5; 7 bases align to TRBD1. The CDR3 sequence is 13 residues long. Germline V CDR1 and CDR2: SGHNT, YYREEE (reference sequence). Trimming removed 3 bases from V and 1 base from J; junction bases left unmatched: 0. The DNA of the CDR3 is TGTGCCAGCAGCTGGGACAGCCAAGAGACCCAGTACTTC. It yields the protein CASSWDSQETQYF.

The CDR3 is CASRGITEAFF. CDR3 DNA sequence: TGTGCCAGCAGGGGGATCACTGAAGCTTTCTTT. V usage is TRBV7-8 and J usage is TRBJ1-1; D is unresolved. This CDR3 spans 11 amino acids. Trimming shortened V by 6 bases and J by 4 bases, and 6 bases separated the two germline ends. From germline, CDR1 is SGHVS and CDR2 FQNEAQ.

The chain carries TRBV21-1 and TRBJ1-2. TRBV21-1 is listed as a pseudogene. This CDR3 is 17 amino acids long. The CDR3 here is CASSIATDLTTNYGYTF. The CDR3 region has the DNA TGTGCCAGCAGCATAGCGACGGATTTAACCACTAACTATGGCTACACCTTC.

V usage is TRBV5-6 and J usage is TRBJ2-1, with TRBD1 identical over 9 bases. With V trimmed by 4 bases and J by 5 bases, 7 bases remained unmatched. The germline CDR1 and CDR2 sequences are SGHDT and YYEEEE. The CDR3 covers 15 residues. This chain's CDR3 is CASSPRQGVDNEQFF. CDR3 in DNA: TGTGCCAGCAGCCCCAGACAGGGGGTGGACAATGAGCAGTTCTTC.

V usage is TRBV6-5 and J usage is TRBJ2-5; 10 bases align to TRBD1. V was pared by 6 bases and J by 4 bases, with 5 bases of the junction left unmatched. Per the germline V gene, CDR1 is MNHEY and CDR2 is SVGAGI. CDR3 length: 14 amino acids. The CDR3 sequence: CASRPDRGRETQYF. The CDR3 coding sequence is TGTGCCAGCAGACCCGACAGGGGGCGAGAGACCCAGTACTTC.

This clone was picked up one time. J is TRBJ1-5 and V is TRBV6-1, with a weak D call TRBD1 (6 bases). The CDR3 has 15 amino acids. Germline V gene data show CDR1 as MNHNS and CDR2 as SASEGT. V was trimmed by 8 bases and J by 1 base, leaving 15 bases between them. CDR3 sequence reads: CASHKGGHSNQPQHF. In DNA, the CDR3 is TGTGCCAGCCACAAGGGGGGCCACAGCAATCAGCCCCAGCATTTT.

The chain carries TRBV30 and TRBJ1-3, with D uncertain. Per germline, CDR1 GTSNPN and CDR2 SVGIG (reference sequence). This CDR3 region has 16 residues. V was pared by 4 bases and J by 0 bases, with 16 bases between. The CDR3 nucleotides are TGTGCCTGGAAACCACTGAGGACGGTCTCTGGAAACACCATATATTTT. Protein sequence: CAWKPLRTVSGNTIYF.

This sequence joins TRBV6-6 and TRBJ1-1, with D possibly matching TRBD1 (5 bases). Germline assignment: CDR1 MNHNY and CDR2 SVGAGI (reference sequence). Deletions cut 4 bases from V and 1 base from J, with 10 bases between. This CDR3 comprises 14 residues. This chain's CDR3 is CASSSGRSNTEAFF. CDR3 bases: TGTGCCAGCAGTTCGGGACGGTCGAACACTGAAGCTTTCTTT.

This chain links TRBV19 with TRBJ1-6; 11 bases map to TRBD1. CDR1 and CDR2 from the germline V gene are LNHDA and SQIVND (reference sequence). This CDR3 has 16 residues. The trim removed 8 bases at V and 3 bases at J, leaving 6 bases unmatched. CDR3 residues: CASLRTGGNYNSPLHF. DNA of the CDR3: TGTGCCAGTCTTAGGACAGGGGGCAACTATAATTCACCCCTCCACTTT.

In its sample, this clone was seen a few times. The gene calls are TRBV29-1 and TRBJ2-7; 7 bases match TRBD1. There are 12 residues in the CDR3. Germline values: CDR1 SQVTM, CDR2 ANQGSEA. With V trimmed by 7 bases and J by 4 bases, 7 bases remained unmatched. The CDR3 here is CSARQGSYEQYF. DNA for the CDR3: TGCAGCGCCCGACAGGGTTCGTACGAGCAGTACTTC.

The table lists this clone with a count of one. The J gene is TRBJ2-3, the V gene TRBV2, with D possibly being TRBD2 (6 bases). Deletions cut 4 bases from V and 1 base from J, with 12 bases between. In germline, CDR1 is SNHLY, CDR2 FYNNEI. This CDR3 spans 15 amino acids. The CDR3: CASSGEAVRTDTQYF. DNA of the CDR3: TGTGCCAGCAGTGGGGAGGCGGTGCGCACAGATACGCAGTATTTT.

This clone was picked up one time. The chain employs TRBV6-1 and TRBJ2-7, with no clear D. The CDR3 has 12 amino acids. Germline V CDR1 and CDR2: MNHNS, SASEGT. Trimming took off 2 bases at V and 6 bases at J, with 8 bases between the two ends. The CDR3 region has the DNA TGTGCCAGCAGTGAAAGTAGCTCCGAGCAGTACTTC. As protein: CASSESSSEQYF.

The chain combines TRBV5-5 with TRBJ1-2; D may be TRBD1 (5 bases). V shed 4 bases and J shed 8 bases, with 18 bases lying between them. CDR3 length: 14 residues. Germline V gene lookup returns CDR1 SGHKS and CDR2 YYEKEE (reference sequence). The CDR3 is CASSPGIGGRGYTF. The CDR3 DNA follows: TGTGCCAGCAGCCCCGGTATTGGGGGACGAGGCTACACCTTC.